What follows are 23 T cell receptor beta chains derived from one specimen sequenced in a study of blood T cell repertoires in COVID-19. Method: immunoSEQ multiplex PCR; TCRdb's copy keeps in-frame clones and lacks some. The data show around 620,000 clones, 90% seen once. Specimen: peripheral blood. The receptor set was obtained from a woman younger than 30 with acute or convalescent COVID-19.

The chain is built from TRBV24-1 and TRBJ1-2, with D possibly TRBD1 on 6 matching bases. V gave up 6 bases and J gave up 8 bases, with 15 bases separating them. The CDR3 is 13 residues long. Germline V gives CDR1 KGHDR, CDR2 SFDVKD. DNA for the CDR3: TGTGCCACCAGTACCAGGGGTCTAGACGGCTACACCTTC. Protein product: CATSTRGLDGYTF.

CDR3: CASSPVTGSDDQPQHF. In DNA form, the CDR3 reads TGTGCCAGCAGCCCGGTGACAGGGAGTGATGATCAGCCCCAGCATTTT. The rearrangement links TRBV7-2 to TRBJ1-5; 7 nucleotides align to TRBD1. CDR1 and CDR2 from the germline V gene are SGHTA and FQGNSA. This CDR3 is 16 amino acids long. With V trimmed by 5 bases and J by 5 bases, 12 bases remained unmatched.

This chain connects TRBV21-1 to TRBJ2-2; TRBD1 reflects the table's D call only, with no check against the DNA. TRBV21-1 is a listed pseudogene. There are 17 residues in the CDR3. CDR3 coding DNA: TGTGCCAGCCCCGACCCGGGACAGGGGATGAACACCGGGGAGCTGTTTTTT. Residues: CASPDPGQGMNTGELFF.

The DNA for the CDR3 is TGCGCCAGCAGCCAAGGGAGGACTCTGAACACTGAAGCTTTCTTT. It encodes CASSQGRTLNTEAFF. The chain is built from TRBV4-3 and TRBJ1-1; D remains unclear. Germline CDR1 reads LGHNA; CDR2 reads YSLEER. The CDR3 sequence is 15 residues long. Trimming removed 1 base from V and 0 bases from J, with 9 bases in between.

Here the CDR3 DNA reads TGCGCCTCACGCGGGGGCCCTATGAACACTGAAGCTTTCTTT. Translation gives CASRGGPMNTEAFF. This rearrangement joins TRBV5-1 to TRBJ1-1; a possible D gene is TRBD1 (6 bases). Trimming removed 10 bases at V and 0 bases at J, with 16 bases between. The germline CDR1 and CDR2 sequences are SGHRS and YFSETQ. The CDR3 runs 14 residues.

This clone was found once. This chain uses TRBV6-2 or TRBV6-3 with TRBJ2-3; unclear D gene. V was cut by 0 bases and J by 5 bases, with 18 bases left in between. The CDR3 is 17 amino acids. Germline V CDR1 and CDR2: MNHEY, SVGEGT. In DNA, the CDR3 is TGTGCCAGCAGTTACTCTTGGAGTTCTGGGTTTAGAGATACGCAGTATTTT. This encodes CASSYSWSSGFRDTQYF.

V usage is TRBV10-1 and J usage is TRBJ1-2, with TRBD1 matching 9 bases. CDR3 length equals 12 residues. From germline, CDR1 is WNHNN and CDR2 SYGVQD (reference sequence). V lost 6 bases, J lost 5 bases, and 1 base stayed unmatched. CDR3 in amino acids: CASRTGGYGYTF. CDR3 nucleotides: TGCGCCAGCAGGACAGGGGGGTATGGCTACACCTTC.

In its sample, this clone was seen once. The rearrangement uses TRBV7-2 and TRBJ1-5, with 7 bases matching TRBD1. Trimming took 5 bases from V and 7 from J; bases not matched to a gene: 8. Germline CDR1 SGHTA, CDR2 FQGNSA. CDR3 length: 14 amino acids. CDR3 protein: CASSPTGDGQPQHF. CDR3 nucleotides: TGTGCCAGCAGCCCTACAGGGGATGGCCAGCCCCAGCATTTT.

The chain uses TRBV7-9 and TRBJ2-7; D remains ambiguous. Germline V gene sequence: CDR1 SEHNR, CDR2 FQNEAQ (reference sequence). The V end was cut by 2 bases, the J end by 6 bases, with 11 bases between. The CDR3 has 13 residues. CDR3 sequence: CASSLNSPGEQYF. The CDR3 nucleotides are TGTGCCAGCAGCTTAAATTCACCAGGCGAGCAGTACTTC.

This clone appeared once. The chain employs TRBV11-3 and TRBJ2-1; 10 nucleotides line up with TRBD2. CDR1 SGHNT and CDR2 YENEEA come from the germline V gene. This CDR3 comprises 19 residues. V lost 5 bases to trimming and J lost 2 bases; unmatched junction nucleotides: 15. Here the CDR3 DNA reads TGTGCCAGCAGCCTCCCCGAGGGAGCGGGGGGGCCCCCCTACAATGAGCAGTTCTTC. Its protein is CASSLPEGAGGPPYNEQFF.

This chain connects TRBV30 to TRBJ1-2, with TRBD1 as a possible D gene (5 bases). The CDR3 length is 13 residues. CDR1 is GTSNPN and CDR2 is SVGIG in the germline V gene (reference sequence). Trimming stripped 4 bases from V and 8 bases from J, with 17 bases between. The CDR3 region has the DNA TGTGCCTGGACAGGGCTCAGAAAGAAAGGCTACACCTTC. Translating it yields CAWTGLRKKGYTF.

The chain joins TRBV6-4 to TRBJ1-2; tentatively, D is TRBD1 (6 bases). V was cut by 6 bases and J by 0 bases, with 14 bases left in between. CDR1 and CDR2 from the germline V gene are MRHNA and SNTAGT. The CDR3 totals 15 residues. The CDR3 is CASSPGEPTNYGYTF. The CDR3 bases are TGTGCCAGCAGCCCAGGGGAGCCCACTAACTATGGCTACACCTTC.

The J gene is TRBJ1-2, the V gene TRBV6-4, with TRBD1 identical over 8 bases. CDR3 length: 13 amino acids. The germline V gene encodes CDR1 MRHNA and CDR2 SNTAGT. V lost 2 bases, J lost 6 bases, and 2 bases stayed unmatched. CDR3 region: CASSDGTGNGYTF. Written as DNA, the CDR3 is TGTGCCAGCAGTGACGGGACAGGTAATGGCTACACCTTC.

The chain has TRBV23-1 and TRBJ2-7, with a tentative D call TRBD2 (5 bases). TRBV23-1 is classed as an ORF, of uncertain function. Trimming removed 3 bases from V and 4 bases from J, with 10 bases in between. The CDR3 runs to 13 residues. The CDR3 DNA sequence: TGCGCCAGCAGTCAGTTGGGGAGATACGAGCAGTACTTC. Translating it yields CASSQLGRYEQYF.

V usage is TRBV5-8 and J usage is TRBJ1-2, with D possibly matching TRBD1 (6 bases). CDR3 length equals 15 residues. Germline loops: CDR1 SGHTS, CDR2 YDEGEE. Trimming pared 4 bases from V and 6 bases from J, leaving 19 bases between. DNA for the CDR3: TGTGCCAGCAGCCCCGAGGGTAACAGGGTCCATGGCTACACCTTC. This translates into CASSPEGNRVHGYTF.

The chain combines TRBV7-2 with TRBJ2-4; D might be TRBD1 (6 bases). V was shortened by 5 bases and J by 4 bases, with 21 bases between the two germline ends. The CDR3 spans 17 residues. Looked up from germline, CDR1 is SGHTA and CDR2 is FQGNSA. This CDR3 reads CASSRRGSSVAKNIQYF. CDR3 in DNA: TGTGCCAGCAGCCGTAGGGGGAGCTCGGTAGCTAAAAACATTCAGTACTTC.

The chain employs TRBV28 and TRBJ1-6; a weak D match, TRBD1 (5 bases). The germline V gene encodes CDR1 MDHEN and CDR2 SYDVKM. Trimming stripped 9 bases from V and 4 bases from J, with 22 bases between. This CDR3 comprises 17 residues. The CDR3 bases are TGTGCCAGTCGGGCGCAGGGCCGGAAGGGGTATAATTCACCCCTCCACTTT. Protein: CASRAQGRKGYNSPLHF.

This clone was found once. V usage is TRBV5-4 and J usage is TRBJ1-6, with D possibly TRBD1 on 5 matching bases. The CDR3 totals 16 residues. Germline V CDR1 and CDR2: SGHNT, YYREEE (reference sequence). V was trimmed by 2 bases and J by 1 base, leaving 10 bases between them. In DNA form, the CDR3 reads TGTGCCAGCAGCTTCGGGGGTTCGTCCTATAATTCACCCCTCCACTTT. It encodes CASSFGGSSYNSPLHF.

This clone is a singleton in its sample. Here the CDR3 reads CASSLEWTGGQPQHF. Here the CDR3 DNA reads TGTGCCAGCAGCTTAGAGTGGACAGGGGGTCAGCCCCAGCATTTT. The chain employs TRBV7-8 and TRBJ1-5; TRBD1 agrees at 10 bases. Losses at the gene ends were 1 base for V and 6 bases for J; bases not matched to a gene: 3. This CDR3 region has 15 residues. The germline V gene encodes CDR1 SGHVS and CDR2 FQNEAQ.

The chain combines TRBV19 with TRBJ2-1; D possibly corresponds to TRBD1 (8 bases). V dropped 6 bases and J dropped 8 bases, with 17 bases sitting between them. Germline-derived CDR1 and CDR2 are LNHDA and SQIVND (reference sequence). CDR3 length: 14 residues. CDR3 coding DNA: TGTGCCAGTAGAACAGGGGGACTATCCTATGAGCAGTTCTTC. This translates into CASRTGGLSYEQFF.

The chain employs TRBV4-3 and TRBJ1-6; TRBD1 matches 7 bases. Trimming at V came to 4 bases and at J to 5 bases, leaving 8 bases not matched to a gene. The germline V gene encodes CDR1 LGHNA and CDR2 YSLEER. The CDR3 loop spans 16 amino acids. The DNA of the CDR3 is TGCGCCAGCAGCCCCCAGTGGGGACAGAATAATTCACCCCTCCACTTT. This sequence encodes CASSPQWGQNNSPLHF.

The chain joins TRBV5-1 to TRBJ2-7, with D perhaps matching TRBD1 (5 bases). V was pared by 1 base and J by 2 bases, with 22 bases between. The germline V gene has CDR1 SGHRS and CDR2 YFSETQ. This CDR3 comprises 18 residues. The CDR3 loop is CASSLILQGASKTYEQYF. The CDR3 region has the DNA TGCGCCAGCAGCTTGATTTTACAAGGGGCGTCAAAGACCTACGAGCAGTACTTC. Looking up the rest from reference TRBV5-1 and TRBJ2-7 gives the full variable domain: KAGVTQTPRYLIKTRGQQVTLSCSPISGHRSVSWYQQTPGQGLQFLFEYFSETQRNKGNFPGRFSGRQFSNSRSEMNVSTLELGDSALYLCASSLILQGASKTYEQYFGPGTRLTVT.

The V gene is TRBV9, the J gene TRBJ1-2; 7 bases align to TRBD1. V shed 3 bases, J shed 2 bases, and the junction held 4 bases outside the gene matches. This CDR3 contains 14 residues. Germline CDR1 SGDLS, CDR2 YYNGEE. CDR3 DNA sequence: TGTGCCAGCAGCGCCGAGACAGGGAACTATGGCTACACCTTC. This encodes CASSAETGNYGYTF.